This TCR beta chain was observed in a study of T cells in Graves' hyperthyroidism and ophthalmopathy. The study, taken as a whole, reports: The model anticipated ophthalmopathy a median about six months pre-onset.

Patients were excluded for uncontrolled infection, other autoimmune disease, pregnancy or lactation. This clonotype came up many times. The antigen is undetermined. RNA transcripts yielded amplified TCR beta CDR3 regions. With the HTBI primer set, the TCR CDR3 went through a first round of RT-PCR. MiXCR was run by TCRdb on the multiplex PCR reads, yielding one entry per CDR3 protein. The sample lists under 600,000 distinct CDR3 sequences; 16% were seen once. The sample taken for sequencing was blood. This TCR came from a woman aged 40 to 50 with Graves' ophthalmopathy.

DNA for the CDR3: TGCGCCAGCAGCCATGCGGACAGAGACCAAGAGACCCAGTACTTC. Translating gives CASSHADRDQETQYF. The chain is built from TRBV4-1 and TRBJ2-5; a possible D gene is TRBD1 (6 bases). Germline-derived CDR1 and CDR2 are MGHRA and YSYEKL. V was clipped by 3 bases and J by 0 bases, with 11 bases between them. CDR3 length equals 15 residues.